Listed below are T cell receptor beta chains from one sample, sequenced in a study of chemoradiotherapy in HPV16-positive cancers. This table comes from immunoSEQ multiplex PCR, and its TCRdb copy is limited to in-frame clones, with some not included. The table shows about 19,000 clones, with approximately 84% occurring only once. The starting material was blood, obtained from a patient who underwent chemoradiotherapy. The receptors originated from a human donor with HPV-associated anogenital cancer. Each CDR3 is given with its conserved first and last residue. D genes are given only for firm matches. Some rows have no size entry. The others give once, few or many, or a class for an expanded clone.

cdr3_length j_call clone_size d_call v_call cdr3_aa cdr3_nt
14 TRBJ2-5 NA TRBD1 TRBV28 CASSLDRGPETQYF TGTGCCAGCAGTCTGGACAGGGGGCCGGAGACCCAGTACTTC
18 TRBJ2-7 NA TRBD1 TRBV4-2 CASSRQPSTGTGTYEQYF TGTGCCAGCAGCCGCCAGCCAAGTACCGGGACAGGGACCTACGAGCAGTACTTC
14 TRBJ2-1 NA TRBD2 TRBV7-3 CASSLGLAGDEQFF TGTGCCAGCAGCTTAGGACTAGCGGGCGATGAGCAGTTCTTC
14 TRBJ2-1 once NA TRBV5-1 CASSLGLSYNEQFF TGCGCCAGCAGCTTGGGCCTCTCCTACAATGAGCAGTTCTTC
14 TRBJ1-1 few NA TRBV5-6 CASSFGGGDTEAFF TGTGCCAGCAGCTTTGGGGGGGGTGACACTGAAGCTTTCTTT
15 TRBJ2-3 once NA TRBV5-5 CASSLQGPSTDTQYF TGTGCCAGCAGCCTACAAGGTCCTAGCACAGATACGCAGTATTTT
15 TRBJ1-1 once TRBD1 TRBV7-9 CASSLATGGRTEAFF TGTGCCAGCAGCTTAGCGACAGGGGGCAGGACTGAAGCTTTCTTT
13 TRBJ1-1 once NA TRBV29-1 CSVETPENTEAFF TGCAGCGTTGAGACCCCGGAGAACACTGAAGCTTTCTTT
16 TRBJ2-1 NA TRBD2 TRBV7-3 CASSPQGAGVYNEQFF TGTGCCAGCAGCCCCCAGGGAGCGGGGGTCTACAATGAGCAGTTCTTC
16 TRBJ2-4 NA NA TRBV5-1 CASSRGSGEAKNIQYF TGCGCCAGCAGCCGTGGGTCGGGAGAAGCCAAAAACATTCAGTACTTC
14 TRBJ2-7 NA TRBD2 TRBV10-2 CASRTGTTSYEQYF TGCGCCAGCAGAACCGGGACTACTTCCTACGAGCAGTACTTC
11 TRBJ1-2 NA NA TRBV29-1 CSAGGGNGYTF TGCAGCGCCGGAGGGGGTAATGGCTACACCTTC
13 TRBJ2-7 NA NA TRBV5-1 CASSRNTGPEQYF TGCGCCAGCAGCCGCAACACAGGCCCCGAGCAGTACTTC
15 TRBJ1-5 NA TRBD1 TRBV18 CASSPQGQGGQPQHF TGTGCCAGCTCACCACAGGGACAGGGAGGGCAGCCCCAGCATTTT
14 TRBJ2-3 NA NA TRBV18 CASSPQGFSDTQYF TGTGCCAGCTCACCCCAGGGCTTCAGCGATACGCAGTATTTT
13 TRBJ2-7 NA NA TRBV6-5 CASSTRSSYEQYF TGTGCCAGCAGTACGAGGAGTTCCTACGAGCAGTACTTC
16 TRBJ1-6 once NA TRBV4-2 CASSLGDVRYNSPLHF TGTGCCAGCAGCTTAGGGGACGTCAGATATAATTCACCCCTCCACTTT